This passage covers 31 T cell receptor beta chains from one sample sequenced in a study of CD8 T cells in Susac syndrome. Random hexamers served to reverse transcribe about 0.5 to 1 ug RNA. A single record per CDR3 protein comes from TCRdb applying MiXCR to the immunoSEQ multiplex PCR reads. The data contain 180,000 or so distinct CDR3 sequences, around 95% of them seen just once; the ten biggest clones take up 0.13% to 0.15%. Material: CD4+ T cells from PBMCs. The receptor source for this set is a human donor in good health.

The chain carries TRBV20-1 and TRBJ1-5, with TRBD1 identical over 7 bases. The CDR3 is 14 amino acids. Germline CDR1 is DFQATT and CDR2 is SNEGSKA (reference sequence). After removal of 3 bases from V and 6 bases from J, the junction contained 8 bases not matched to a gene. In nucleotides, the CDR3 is TGCAGTGCTAGCGAGTCACAGGGGTTTCAGCCCCAGCATTTT. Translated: CSASESQGFQPQHF.

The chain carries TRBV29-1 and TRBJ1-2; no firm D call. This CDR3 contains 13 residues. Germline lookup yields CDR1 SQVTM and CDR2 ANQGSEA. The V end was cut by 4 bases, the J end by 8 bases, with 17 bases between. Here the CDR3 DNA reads TGCAGCGTTGTTGGAGCCGCGACGCACGGCTACACCTTC. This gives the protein CSVVGAATHGYTF.

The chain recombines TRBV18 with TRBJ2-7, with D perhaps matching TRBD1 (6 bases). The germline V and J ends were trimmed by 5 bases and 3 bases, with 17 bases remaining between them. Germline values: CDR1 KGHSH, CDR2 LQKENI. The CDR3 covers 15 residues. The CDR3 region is CASSSSQGGSYEQYF. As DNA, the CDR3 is TGTGCCAGCTCATCATCACAGGGTGGAAGCTACGAGCAGTACTTC.

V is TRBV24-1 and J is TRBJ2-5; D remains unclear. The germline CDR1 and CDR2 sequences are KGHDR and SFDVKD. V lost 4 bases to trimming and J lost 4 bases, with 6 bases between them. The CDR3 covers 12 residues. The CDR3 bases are TGTGCCACCAGTGAGGGTCGAGAGACCCAGTACTTC. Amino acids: CATSEGRETQYF.

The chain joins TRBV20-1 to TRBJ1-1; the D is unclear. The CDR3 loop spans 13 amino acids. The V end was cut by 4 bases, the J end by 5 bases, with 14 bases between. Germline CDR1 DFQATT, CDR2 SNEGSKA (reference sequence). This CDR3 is CSATSFVGTEAFF. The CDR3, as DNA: TGCAGTGCTACCAGTTTCGTTGGGACTGAAGCTTTCTTT.

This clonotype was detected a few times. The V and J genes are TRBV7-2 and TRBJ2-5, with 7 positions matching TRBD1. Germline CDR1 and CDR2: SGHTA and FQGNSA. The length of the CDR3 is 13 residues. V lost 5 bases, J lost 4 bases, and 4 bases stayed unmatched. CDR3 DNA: TGTGCCAGCAGCCCGAGGACAGGAGAGACCCAGTACTTC. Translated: CASSPRTGETQYF.

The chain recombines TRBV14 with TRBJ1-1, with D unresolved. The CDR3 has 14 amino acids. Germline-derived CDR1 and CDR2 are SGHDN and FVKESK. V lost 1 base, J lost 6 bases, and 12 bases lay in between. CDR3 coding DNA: TGTGCCAGCAGCCAAGGGGGAAGAGGAGCTGAAGCTTTCTTT. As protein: CASSQGGRGAEAFF.

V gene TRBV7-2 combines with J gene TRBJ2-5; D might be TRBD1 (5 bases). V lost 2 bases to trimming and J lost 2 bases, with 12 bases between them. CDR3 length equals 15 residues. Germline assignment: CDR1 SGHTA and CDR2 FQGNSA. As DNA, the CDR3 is TGTGCCAGCAGCTTAACCCGACAGTCACAAGAGACCCAGTACTTC. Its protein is CASSLTRQSQETQYF.

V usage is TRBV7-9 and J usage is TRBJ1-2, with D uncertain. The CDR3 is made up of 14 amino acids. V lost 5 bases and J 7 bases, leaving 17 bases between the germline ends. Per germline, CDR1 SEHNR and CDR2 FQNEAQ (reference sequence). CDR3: CASSAIVPWAGYTF. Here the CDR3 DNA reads TGTGCCAGCAGCGCGATTGTCCCCTGGGCTGGCTACACCTTC.

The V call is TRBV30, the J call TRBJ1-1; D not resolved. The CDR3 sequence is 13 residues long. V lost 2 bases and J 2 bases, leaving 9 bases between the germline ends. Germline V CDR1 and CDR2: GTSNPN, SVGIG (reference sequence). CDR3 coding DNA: TGTGCCTGGAGTTTGCACTCCAACACTGAAGCTTTCTTT. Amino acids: CAWSLHSNTEAFF.

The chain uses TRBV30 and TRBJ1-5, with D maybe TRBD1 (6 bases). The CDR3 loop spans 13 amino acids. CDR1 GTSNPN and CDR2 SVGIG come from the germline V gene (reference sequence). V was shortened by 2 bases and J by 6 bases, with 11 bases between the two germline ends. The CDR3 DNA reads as TGTGCCTGGAGTCAGGGAGGGGGTCAGCCCCAGCATTTT. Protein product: CAWSQGGGQPQHF.

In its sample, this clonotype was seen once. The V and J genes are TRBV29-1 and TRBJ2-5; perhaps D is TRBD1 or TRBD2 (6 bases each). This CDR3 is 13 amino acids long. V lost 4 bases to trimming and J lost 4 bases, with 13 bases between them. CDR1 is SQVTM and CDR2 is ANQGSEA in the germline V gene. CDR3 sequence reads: CSVVGGRLETQYF. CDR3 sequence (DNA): TGCAGCGTTGTAGGGGGGCGGCTAGAGACCCAGTACTTC.

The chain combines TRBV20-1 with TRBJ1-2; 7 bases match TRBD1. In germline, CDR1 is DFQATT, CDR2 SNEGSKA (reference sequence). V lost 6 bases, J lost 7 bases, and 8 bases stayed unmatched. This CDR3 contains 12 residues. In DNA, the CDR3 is TGCAGTGCCTACAGGGGAAGTGCTGGCTACACCTTC. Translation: CSAYRGSAGYTF.

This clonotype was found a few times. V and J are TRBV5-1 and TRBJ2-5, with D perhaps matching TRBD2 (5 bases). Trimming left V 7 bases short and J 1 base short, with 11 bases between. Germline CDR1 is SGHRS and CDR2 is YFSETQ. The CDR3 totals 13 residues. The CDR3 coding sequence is TGCGCCAGCGGTCGAGGGTCCCAAGAGACCCAGTACTTC. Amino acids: CASGRGSQETQYF. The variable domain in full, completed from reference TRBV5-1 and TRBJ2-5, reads KAGVTQTPRYLIKTRGQQVTLSCSPISGHRSVSWYQQTPGQGLQFLFEYFSETQRNKGNFPGRFSGRQFSNSRSEMNVSTLELGDSALYLCASGRGSQETQYFGPGTRLLVL.

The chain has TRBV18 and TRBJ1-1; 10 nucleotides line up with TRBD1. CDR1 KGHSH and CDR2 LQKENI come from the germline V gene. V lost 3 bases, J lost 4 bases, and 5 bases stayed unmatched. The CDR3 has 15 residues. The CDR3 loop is CASSPGTGAVTEAFF. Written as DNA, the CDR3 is TGTGCCAGCTCACCCGGGACAGGGGCTGTCACTGAAGCTTTCTTT.

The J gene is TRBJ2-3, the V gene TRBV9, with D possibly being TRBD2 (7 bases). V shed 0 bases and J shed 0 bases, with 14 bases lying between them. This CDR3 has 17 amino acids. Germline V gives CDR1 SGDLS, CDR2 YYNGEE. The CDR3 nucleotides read TGTGCCAGCAGCGTAGCTGGGCGGGGGCATAGCACAGATACGCAGTATTTT. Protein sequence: CASSVAGRGHSTDTQYF.

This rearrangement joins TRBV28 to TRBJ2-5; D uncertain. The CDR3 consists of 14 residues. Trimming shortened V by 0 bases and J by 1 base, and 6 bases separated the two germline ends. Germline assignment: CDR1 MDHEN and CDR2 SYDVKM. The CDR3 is CASSLWSVQETQYF. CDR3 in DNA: TGTGCCAGCAGTTTATGGTCGGTCCAAGAGACCCAGTACTTC.

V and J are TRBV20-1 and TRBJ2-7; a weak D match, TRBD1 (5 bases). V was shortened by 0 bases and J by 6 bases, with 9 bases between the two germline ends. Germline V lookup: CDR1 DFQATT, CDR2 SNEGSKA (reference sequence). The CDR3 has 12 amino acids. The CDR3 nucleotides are TGCAGTGCTAGAGATCTAGGGGTCGAGCAGTACTTC. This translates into CSARDLGVEQYF.

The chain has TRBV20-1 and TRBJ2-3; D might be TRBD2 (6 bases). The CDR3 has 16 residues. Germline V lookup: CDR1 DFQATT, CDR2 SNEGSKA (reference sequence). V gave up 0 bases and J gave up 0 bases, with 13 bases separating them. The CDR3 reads CSARDLEGWSTDTQYF. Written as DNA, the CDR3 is TGCAGTGCTAGAGATCTGGAGGGGTGGAGCACAGATACGCAGTATTTT.

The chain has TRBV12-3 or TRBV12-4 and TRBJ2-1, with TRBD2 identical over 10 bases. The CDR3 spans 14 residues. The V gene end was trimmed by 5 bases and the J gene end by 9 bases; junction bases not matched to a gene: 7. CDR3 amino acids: CASSISGGLAEQFF. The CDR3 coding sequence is TGTGCCAGCAGTATTAGCGGGGGGCTGGCTGAGCAGTTCTTC.

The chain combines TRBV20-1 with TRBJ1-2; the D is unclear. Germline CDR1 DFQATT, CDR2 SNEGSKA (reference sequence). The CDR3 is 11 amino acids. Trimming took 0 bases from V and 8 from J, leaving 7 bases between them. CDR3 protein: CSAREVTGYTF. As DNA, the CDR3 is TGCAGTGCTAGAGAAGTCACCGGCTACACCTTC.

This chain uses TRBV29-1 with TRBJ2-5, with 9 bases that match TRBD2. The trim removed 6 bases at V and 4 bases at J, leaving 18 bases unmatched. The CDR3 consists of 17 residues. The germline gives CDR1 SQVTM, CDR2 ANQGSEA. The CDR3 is CSVDSSWGTSHSETQYF. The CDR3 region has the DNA TGCAGCGTAGACTCCTCATGGGGGACTAGCCACTCAGAGACCCAGTACTTC.

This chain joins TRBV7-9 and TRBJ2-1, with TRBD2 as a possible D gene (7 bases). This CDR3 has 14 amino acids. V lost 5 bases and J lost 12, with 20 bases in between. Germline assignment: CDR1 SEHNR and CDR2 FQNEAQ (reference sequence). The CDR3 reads CASSNGAGAALQFF. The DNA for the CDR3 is TGTGCCAGCAGCAACGGGGCGGGGGCCGCCTTGCAGTTCTTC.

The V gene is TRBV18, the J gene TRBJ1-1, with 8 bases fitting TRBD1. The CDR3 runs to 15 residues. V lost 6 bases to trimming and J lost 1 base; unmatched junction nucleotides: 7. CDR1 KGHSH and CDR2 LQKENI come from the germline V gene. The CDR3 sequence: CASSRSGQGNTEAFF. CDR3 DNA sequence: TGTGCCAGCTCCCGTTCCGGACAGGGGAACACTGAAGCTTTCTTT. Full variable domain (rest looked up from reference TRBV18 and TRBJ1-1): NAGVMQNPRHLVRRRGQEARLRCSPMKGHSHVYWYRQLPEEGLKFMVYLQKENIIDESGMPKERFSAEFPKEGPSILRIQQVVRGDSAAYFCASSRSGQGNTEAFFGQGTRLTVV.

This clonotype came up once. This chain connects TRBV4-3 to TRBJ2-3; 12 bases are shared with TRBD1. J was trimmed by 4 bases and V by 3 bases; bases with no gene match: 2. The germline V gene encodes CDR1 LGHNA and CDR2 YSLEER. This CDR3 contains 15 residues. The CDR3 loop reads CASSQGQGASDTQYF. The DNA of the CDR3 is TGCGCCAGCAGCCAGGGACAGGGGGCGTCAGATACGCAGTATTTT.

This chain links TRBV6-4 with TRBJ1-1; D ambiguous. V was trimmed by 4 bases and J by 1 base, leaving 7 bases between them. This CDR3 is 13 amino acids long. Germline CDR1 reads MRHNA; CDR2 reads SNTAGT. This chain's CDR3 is CASSVKPNTEAFF. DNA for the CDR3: TGTGCCAGCAGTGTGAAACCGAACACTGAAGCTTTCTTT.

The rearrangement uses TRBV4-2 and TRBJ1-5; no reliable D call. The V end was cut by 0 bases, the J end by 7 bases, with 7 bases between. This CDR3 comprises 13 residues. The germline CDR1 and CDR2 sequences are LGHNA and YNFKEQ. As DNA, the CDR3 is TGTGCCAGCAGCCAAGAGGGCGAGCAGCCCCAGCATTTT. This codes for CASSQEGEQPQHF.

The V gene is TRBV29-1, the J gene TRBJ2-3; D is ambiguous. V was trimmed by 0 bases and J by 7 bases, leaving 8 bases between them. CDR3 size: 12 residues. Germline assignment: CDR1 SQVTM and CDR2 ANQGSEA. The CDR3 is CSVEEGANTQYF. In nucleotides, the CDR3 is TGCAGCGTTGAAGAGGGTGCAAATACGCAGTATTTT.

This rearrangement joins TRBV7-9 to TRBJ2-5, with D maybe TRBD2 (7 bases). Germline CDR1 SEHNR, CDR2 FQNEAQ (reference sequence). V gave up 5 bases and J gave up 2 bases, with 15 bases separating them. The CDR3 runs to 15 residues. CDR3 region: CASSPQGGEQETQYF. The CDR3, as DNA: TGTGCCAGCAGCCCCCAAGGGGGGGAACAAGAGACCCAGTACTTC.

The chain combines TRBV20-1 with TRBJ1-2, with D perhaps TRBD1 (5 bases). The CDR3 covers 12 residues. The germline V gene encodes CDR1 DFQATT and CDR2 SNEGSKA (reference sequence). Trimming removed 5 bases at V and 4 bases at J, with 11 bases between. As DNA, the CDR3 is TGCAGTGCTGAAACCGACAGCTATGGCTACACCTTC. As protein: CSAETDSYGYTF.

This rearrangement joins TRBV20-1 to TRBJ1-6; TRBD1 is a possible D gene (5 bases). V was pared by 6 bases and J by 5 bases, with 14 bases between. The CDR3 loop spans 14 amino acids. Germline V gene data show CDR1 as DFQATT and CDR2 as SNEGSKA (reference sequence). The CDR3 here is CSAPTGRDNSPLHF. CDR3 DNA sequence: TGCAGTGCACCTACCGGCAGGGATAATTCACCCCTCCACTTT.